A selection of T cell receptor beta chains follows, all from one sample in a study of monozygotic twins with cystic fibrosis. Profiling relied on immunoSEQ multiplex PCR, and the TCRdb table lists in-frame clones only, not all of them. The repertoire holds around 34,000 clones, with approximately 67% as singletons. Sequencing input: blood. These receptors were obtained from a girl between 10 and 17 years old with cystic fibrosis. The CDR3 runs from the conserved cysteine through the conserved F or W. D genes are given only for firm matches. Size is omitted from some rows. Given values are once, few, many or a class for expanded clones.

j_gene,abundance,d_gene,v_gene,CDR3nt,CDR3aa
TRBJ1-1,-,-,TRBV7-6,TGTGCCAGCAGCTTAGTAGGGCAGAACACTGAAGCTTTCTTT,CASSLVGQNTEAFF
TRBJ2-3,-,TRBD2,TRBV6-5,TGTGCCAGCACCGTAGCGGGGCCCACAGATACGCAGTATTTT,CASTVAGPTDTQYF
TRBJ2-3,-,-,TRBV15,TGTGCCACCAGCAGAACCCGGACCACAGATACGCAGTATTTT,CATSRTRTTDTQYF
TRBJ1-2,few,TRBD1,TRBV19,TGTGCCAGTAGTATTCTCGGGACAGGGATCGGCTACACCTTC,CASSILGTGIGYTF
TRBJ2-7,-,TRBD2,TRBV28,TGTGCCAGCACCCCCCTAGCGGGACCCTCCTACGAGCAGTACTTC,CASTPLAGPSYEQYF
TRBJ2-7,-,-,TRBV6-1,TGTGCCAGCAGCTCGGCCGGAGGCTCCTACGAGCAGTACTTC,CASSSAGGSYEQYF
TRBJ1-1,few,-,TRBV20-1,TGCAGTGCTAGAGGCGTCCAGCGAGCTTTCTTT,CSARGVQRAFF
TRBJ1-1,once,-,TRBV29-1,TGCAGCGTTGAGTTTCCTGTTCACTACGGGACTGAAGCTTTCTTT,CSVEFPVHYGTEAFF
TRBJ1-2,few,-,TRBV28,TGTGCCAGCGGGAGAGAGAGTGGCTACACCTTC,CASGRESGYTF
TRBJ2-7,-,TRBD2,TRBV5-4,TGTGCCAGCAGCTCGTCGCTAGCGGTAAGCTCCTACGAGCAGTACTTC,CASSSSLAVSSYEQYF
TRBJ1-1,few,-,TRBV19,TGTGCCAGTAGTTACCGAGAAGCAGCTTTCTTT,CASSYREAAFF
TRBJ2-6,-,-,TRBV7-8,TGTGCCAGCAGCTTAGCGGGAGGACGGGCCAACGTCCTGACTTTC,CASSLAGGRANVLTF
TRBJ2-5,-,TRBD2,TRBV10-3,TGTGCCATCAGTGACCCAAGGACTAGCGGGACCCAAGAGACCCAGTACTTC,CAISDPRTSGTQETQYF
TRBJ2-1,-,TRBD2,TRBV9,TGTGCCAGCAGCGTAGGAGGAGCGGGGTCCTACAATGAGCAGTTCTTC,CASSVGGAGSYNEQFF
TRBJ1-1,few,-,TRBV29-1,TGCAGCGTCACAGGGTCTACCACTGAAGCTTTCTTT,CSVTGSTTEAFF
TRBJ2-3,-,-,TRBV6-1,TGTGCCAGCTGGCGCGGGTTTAGCACAGATACGCAGTATTTT,CASWRGFSTDTQYF
TRBJ1-2,-,-,TRBV4-2,TGTGCCAGCAGCCAAGGGTCCGCGCCCTATGGCTACACCTTC,CASSQGSAPYGYTF
TRBJ2-5,-,TRBD1,TRBV9,TGTGCCAGCAGCGTAGCCCCGACAGGGGCACAAGAGACCCAGTACTTC,CASSVAPTGAQETQYF
TRBJ1-2,-,-,TRBV7-2,TGTGCCAGCGGACCTACTAACTATGGCTACACCTTC,CASGPTNYGYTF
TRBJ2-2,-,TRBD2,TRBV9,TGTGCCAGCAGCGACTCGCTAGCGGGAGTAAGGGGCGGGGAGCTGTTTTTT,CASSDSLAGVRGGELFF
TRBJ2-1,-,TRBD2,TRBV7-2,TGTGCCAGCAGCGGTAGCGGGTACTCCTACAATGAGCAGTTCTTC,CASSGSGYSYNEQFF
TRBJ2-1,-,TRBD1,TRBV13,TGTGCCAGCAGCCCCTACCCGGGACAGGGTATGTTCTTC,CASSPYPGQGMFF
TRBJ1-5,-,TRBD1,TRBV4-3,TGCGCCAGCAGCCAAGGGGTCGTCCCCGGGACAGCGACGTATCAGCCCCAGCATTTT,CASSQGVVPGTATYQPQHF
TRBJ1-1,once,TRBD1,TRBV5-6,TGTGCCAGCAGCGCCCCGACAGGGGACGGCACTGAAGCTTTCTTT,CASSAPTGDGTEAFF
TRBJ2-2,-,TRBD2,TRBV5-5,TGTGCCAGCAGCTTGTCAGGAGATCGGGACTACGACATTCTTGACGGGGAGCTGTTTTTT,CASSLSGDRDYDILDGELFF
TRBJ1-1,-,-,TRBV11-2,TGTGCCAGCAGCCTGCAGGGCGGGGGGACAACTGAAGCTTTCTTT,CASSLQGGGTTEAFF
TRBJ1-2,-,-,TRBV7-2,TGTGCCAGCAGCTCCCGGGACGGACTTAACTATGGCTACACCTTC,CASSSRDGLNYGYTF
TRBJ1-5,-,TRBD1,TRBV2,TGTGCCAGCAATCTGGACAGGGAAGATCAGCCCCAGCATTTT,CASNLDREDQPQHF
TRBJ1-4,once,-,TRBV6-5,TGTGCCAGCAGTTCCAGTCTTTATAATGAAAAACTGTTTTTT,CASSSSLYNEKLFF
TRBJ1-2,once,-,TRBV6-5,TGTGCCAGCAGGGGGGGGCGGGAGGCCTCTGGCTACACCTTC,CASRGGREASGYTF
TRBJ1-3,once,-,TRBV9,TGTGCCAGCAGCGTACAAGGCGGAAACACCATATATTTT,CASSVQGGNTIYF
TRBJ2-7,few,TRBD2,TRBV7-2,TGTGCCAGCACCATACTAGCGGGAGCCTACGAGCAGTACTTC,CASTILAGAYEQYF
TRBJ1-3,-,-,TRBV5-6,TGTGCCAGCAGCTCGGCTAGGAGCTCTGGAAACACCATATATTTT,CASSSARSSGNTIYF
TRBJ1-5,-,-,TRBV30,TGTGCCTGGAGTGCTTCCGCGGAGGGAGGGCCCCAGCATTTT,CAWSASAEGGPQHF
TRBJ2-7,-,-,TRBV7-2,TGTGCCAGCCAGACAGACCTCCCCTACGAGCAGTACTTC,CASQTDLPYEQYF
TRBJ1-2,-,TRBD1,TRBV30,TGTGCCTGGAGTGGGGGACAGGGGGCTTACTATGGCTACACCTTC,CAWSGGQGAYYGYTF
TRBJ1-5,-,-,TRBV27,TGTGCCAGCAGTTGTATAAGTTCCCAGCATTTT,CASSCISSQHF
TRBJ2-7,-,-,TRBV5-8,TGTGCCAGCAGCTTGGGCGTTTCGGAAGACGAGCAGTACTTC,CASSLGVSEDEQYF
TRBJ2-3,once,TRBD1,TRBV2,TGTGCCAGCAGGGACAGGGGCTCAGATACGCAGTATTTT,CASRDRGSDTQYF
TRBJ2-2,once,-,TRBV25-1,TGTGCCAGCAGTGAGTCAGCGGCCGGGGAGCTGTTTTTT,CASSESAAGELFF
TRBJ2-1,-,TRBD2,TRBV19,TGTGCCAGTAGTATAGGACTCAAGCGGGAGACCGACAATGAGCAGTTCTTC,CASSIGLKRETDNEQFF
TRBJ2-5,-,-,TRBV7-2,TGTGCCAGCAGTTCCACTGCGTGGGAGACCCAGTACTTC,CASSSTAWETQYF
TRBJ1-1,-,-,TRBV30,TGTGCCTGGAGGGGGGAAGCTTTCTTT,CAWRGEAFF
TRBJ2-3,-,-,TRBV27,TGTGCCAGCAGGAATTCAGGGCGCCTGAGGACAGATACGCAGTATTTT,CASRNSGRLRTDTQYF
TRBJ1-2,-,-,TRBV30,TGTGCCTGGAGTATTGACAGGAGTAGGGCGTTTGGCTACACCTTC,CAWSIDRSRAFGYTF